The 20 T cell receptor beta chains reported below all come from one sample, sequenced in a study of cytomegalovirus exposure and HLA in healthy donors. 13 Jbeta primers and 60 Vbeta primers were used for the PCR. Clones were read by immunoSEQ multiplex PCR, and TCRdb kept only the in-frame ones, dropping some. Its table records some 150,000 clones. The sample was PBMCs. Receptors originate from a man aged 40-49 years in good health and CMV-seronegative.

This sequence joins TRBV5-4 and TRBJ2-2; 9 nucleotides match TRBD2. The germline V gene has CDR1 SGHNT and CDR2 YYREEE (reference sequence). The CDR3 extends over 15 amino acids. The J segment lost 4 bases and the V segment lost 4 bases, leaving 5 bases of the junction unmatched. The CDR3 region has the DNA TGTGCCAGCAGCCCGAGCGGGGGGTCCACCGGGGAGCTGTTTTTT. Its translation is CASSPSGGSTGELFF.

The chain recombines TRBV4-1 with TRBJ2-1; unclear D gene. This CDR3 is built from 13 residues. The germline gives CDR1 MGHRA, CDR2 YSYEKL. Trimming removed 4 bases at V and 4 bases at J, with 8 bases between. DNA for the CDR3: TGCGCCAGCAGCCTGGCCGGGTACAATGAGCAGTTCTTC. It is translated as CASSLAGYNEQFF.

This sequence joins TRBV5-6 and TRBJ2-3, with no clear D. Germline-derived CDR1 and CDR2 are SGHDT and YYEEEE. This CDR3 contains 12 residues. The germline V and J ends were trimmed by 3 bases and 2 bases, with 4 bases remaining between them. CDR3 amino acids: CASSSYTDTQYF. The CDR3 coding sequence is TGTGCCAGCAGCTCCTACACAGATACGCAGTATTTT.

CDR3 DNA sequence: TGTGCCAGCAGCTGGCGGGGGGATGGCTCCTACGAGCAGTACTTC. Encoded protein: CASSWRGDGSYEQYF. J is TRBJ2-7 and V is TRBV7-9, with TRBD2 identical over 8 bases. J was trimmed by 0 bases and V by 4 bases; bases with no gene match: 5. The CDR3 runs 15 residues. CDR1 SEHNR and CDR2 FQNEAQ come from the germline V gene (reference sequence).

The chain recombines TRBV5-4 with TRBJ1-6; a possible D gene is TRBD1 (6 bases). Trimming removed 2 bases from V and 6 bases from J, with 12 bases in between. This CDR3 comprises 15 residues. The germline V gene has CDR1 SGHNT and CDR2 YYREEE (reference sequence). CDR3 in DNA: TGTGCCAGCAGCTTCCAACAGGGATCTAATTCACCCCTCCACTTT. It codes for CASSFQQGSNSPLHF.

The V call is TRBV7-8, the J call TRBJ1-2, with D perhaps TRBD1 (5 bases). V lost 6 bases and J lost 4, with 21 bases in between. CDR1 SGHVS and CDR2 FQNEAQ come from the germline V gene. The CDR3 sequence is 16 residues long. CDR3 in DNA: TGTGCCAGCAGTCAAAGCGGGGGTCCCTATGGCTATGGCTACACCTTC. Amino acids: CASSQSGGPYGYGYTF.

In DNA form, the CDR3 reads TGTGCCAGCAGTGCGACTAGCGGGGGAATCTACGAGCAGTACTTC. The encoded protein is CASSATSGGIYEQYF. The chain couples TRBV6-1 to TRBJ2-7, with 12 bases identical to TRBD2. The trim removed 4 bases at V and 3 bases at J, leaving 4 bases unmatched. The germline V gene has CDR1 MNHNS and CDR2 SASEGT. This CDR3 region has 15 residues.

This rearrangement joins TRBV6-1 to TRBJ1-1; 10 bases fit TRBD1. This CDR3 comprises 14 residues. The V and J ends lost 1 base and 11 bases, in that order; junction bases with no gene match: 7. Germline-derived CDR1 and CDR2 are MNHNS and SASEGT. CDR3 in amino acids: CASSEGPDRGEAFF. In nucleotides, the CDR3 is TGTGCCAGCAGTGAAGGACCGGACAGGGGGGAGGCTTTCTTT.

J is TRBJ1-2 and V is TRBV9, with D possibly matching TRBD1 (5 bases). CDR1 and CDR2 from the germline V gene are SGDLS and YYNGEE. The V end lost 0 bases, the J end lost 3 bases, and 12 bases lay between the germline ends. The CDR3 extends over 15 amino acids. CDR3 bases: TGTGCCAGCAGCGTAGCTGGGGCCGCCCACTATGGCTACACCTTC. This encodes CASSVAGAAHYGYTF.

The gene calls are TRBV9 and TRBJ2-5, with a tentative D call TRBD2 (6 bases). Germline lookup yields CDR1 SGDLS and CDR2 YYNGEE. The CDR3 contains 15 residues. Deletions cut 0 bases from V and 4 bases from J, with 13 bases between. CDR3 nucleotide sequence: TGTGCCAGCAGCGTAGTTGAGGGGCGGGGAGAGACCCAGTACTTC. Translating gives CASSVVEGRGETQYF.

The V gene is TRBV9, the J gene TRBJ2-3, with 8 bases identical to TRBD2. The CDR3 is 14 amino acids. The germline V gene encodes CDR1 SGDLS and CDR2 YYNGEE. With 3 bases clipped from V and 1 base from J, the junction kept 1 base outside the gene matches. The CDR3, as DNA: TGTGCCAGCAGCGAACTAGCGGGCACAGATACGCAGTATTTT. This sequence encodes CASSELAGTDTQYF. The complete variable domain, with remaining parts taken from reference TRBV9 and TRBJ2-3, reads DSGVTQTPKHLITATGQRVTLRCSPRSGDLSVYWYQQSLDQGLQFLIQYYNGEERAKGNILERFSAQQFPDLHSELNLSSLELGDSALYFCASSELAGTDTQYFGPGTRLTVL.

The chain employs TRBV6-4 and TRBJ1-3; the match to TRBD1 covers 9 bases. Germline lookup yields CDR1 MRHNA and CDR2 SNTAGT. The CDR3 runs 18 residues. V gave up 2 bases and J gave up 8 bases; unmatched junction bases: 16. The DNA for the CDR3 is TGTGCCAGCAGTGACCCATCGGGAGGAGGGACAGGGAGGGACACCATATATTTT. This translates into CASSDPSGGGTGRDTIYF.

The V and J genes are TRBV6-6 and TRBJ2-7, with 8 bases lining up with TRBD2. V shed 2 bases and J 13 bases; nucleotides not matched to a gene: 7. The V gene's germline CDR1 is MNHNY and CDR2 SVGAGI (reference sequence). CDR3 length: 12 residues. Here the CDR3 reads CASSYPASGRYF. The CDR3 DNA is TGTGCCAGCAGTTACCCCGCTAGCGGGCGCTACTTC.

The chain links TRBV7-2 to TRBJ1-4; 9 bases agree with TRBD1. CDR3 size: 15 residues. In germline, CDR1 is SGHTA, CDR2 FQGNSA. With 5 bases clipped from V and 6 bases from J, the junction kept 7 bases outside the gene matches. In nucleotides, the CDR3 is TGTGCCAGCAGCCAGGGACAGGGTGGGGATGAAAAACTGTTTTTT. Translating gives CASSQGQGGDEKLFF.

The DNA of the CDR3 is TGTGCCAGCAGTCCTGACCCGGGACAGGTTGATACGCAGTATTTT. It is translated as CASSPDPGQVDTQYF. The gene calls are TRBV2 and TRBJ2-3; the match to TRBD1 covers 8 bases. Germline V CDR1 and CDR2: SNHLY, FYNNEI. The CDR3 extends over 15 amino acids. After removal of 5 bases from V and 6 bases from J, the junction contained 10 bases not matched to a gene.

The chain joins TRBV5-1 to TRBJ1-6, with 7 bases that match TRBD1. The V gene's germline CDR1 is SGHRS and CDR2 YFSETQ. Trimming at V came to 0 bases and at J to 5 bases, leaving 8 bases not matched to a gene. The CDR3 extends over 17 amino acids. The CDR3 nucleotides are TGCGCCAGCAGCTTGGCAGGACAGGACGGGGATAATTCACCCCTCCACTTT. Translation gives CASSLAGQDGDNSPLHF.

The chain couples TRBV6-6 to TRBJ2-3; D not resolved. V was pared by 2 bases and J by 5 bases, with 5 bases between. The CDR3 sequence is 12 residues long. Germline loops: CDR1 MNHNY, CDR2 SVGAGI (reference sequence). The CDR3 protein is CASSYEVDTQYF. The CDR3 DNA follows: TGTGCCAGCAGTTACGAGGTAGATACGCAGTATTTT.

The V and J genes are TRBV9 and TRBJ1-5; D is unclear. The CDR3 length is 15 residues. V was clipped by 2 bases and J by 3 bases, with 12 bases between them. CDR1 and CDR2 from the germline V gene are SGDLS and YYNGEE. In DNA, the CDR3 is TGTGCCAGCAGCGTTGGTAGCAGTTACAATCAGCCCCAGCATTTT. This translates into CASSVGSSYNQPQHF.

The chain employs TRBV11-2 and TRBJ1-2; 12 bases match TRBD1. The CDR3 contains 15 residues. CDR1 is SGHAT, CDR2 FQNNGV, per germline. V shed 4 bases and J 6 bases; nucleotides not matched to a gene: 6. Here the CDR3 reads CASSSTGTGGNGYTF. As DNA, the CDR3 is TGTGCCAGCAGCTCAACCGGGACAGGGGGCAATGGCTACACCTTC.

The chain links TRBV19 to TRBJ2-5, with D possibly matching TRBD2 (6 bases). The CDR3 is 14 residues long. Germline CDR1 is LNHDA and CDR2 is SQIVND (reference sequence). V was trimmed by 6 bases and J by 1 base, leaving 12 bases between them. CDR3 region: CASSYGGVQETQYF. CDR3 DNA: TGTGCCAGTAGCTACGGGGGAGTCCAAGAGACCCAGTACTTC.